This TCR beta chain was recorded in a study of long-term antiretroviral therapy in people with HIV. Study-level results: In samples taken after ART, diversity increased but remained below transplant donor control levels.

Notes on this clone: Its antigen is undetermined.

The assay used was immunoSEQ (version v3.0), run at survey level. Generated by immunoSEQ multiplex PCR, the TCRdb table keeps only in-frame clones and is missing some. The top ten hold 3.6% of the sample, which has tens of thousands of clones, approximately 94% seen once. Germline loops: CDR1 LGHNA, CDR2 YSLEER. V was pared by 4 bases and J by 1 base, with 10 bases between. The CDR3 has 14 amino acids. V is TRBV4-3 and J is TRBJ1-1, with D maybe TRBD1 (5 bases). The sample consisted of unsorted PBMCs, taken 4.1 years after starting antiretroviral therapy. This TCR was recovered from a woman in her 50s with HIV. The CDR3 bases are TGCGCCAGCAGCCTACAGGAAGGGAACACTGAAGCTTTCTTT. This codes for CASSLQEGNTEAFF.